Following are 4 T cell receptor beta chains from one sample sequenced in a study of T cell changes during pregnancy in multiple sclerosis. Method: immunoSEQ multiplex PCR; TCRdb's copy keeps in-frame clones and lacks some. The table shows 100,000 or so clones, with 94% occurring only once. This material consisted of peripheral blood, taken after pregnancy. The source of these receptors is a female donor in good health, enrolled as a control in a pregnancy study.

This chain joins TRBV13 and TRBJ2-3; 11 bases match TRBD2. CDR3 size: 15 residues. Unmatched junction bases numbered 3, after V lost 3 bases and J lost 4 bases. Germline lookup yields CDR1 PRHDT and CDR2 FYEKMQ (reference sequence). The CDR3 nucleotides read TGTGCCAGCAGCTTCAGGACTAGCGGGTCAGATACGCAGTATTTT. This translates into CASSFRTSGSDTQYF.

As for this clone: A junction boundary mismatches the germline segment, possibly from a read error. The V call is TRBV10-3, the J call TRBJ1-2, with D possibly TRBD1 on 6 matching bases. CDR1 and CDR2 (germline): ENHRY, SYGVKD. The CDR3 loop spans 15 amino acids. CDR3 protein: CASSYSRQVSYGYTF. DNA of the CDR3: TGTGCCAGCAGTTACTCGAGACAGGTCAGCTATGGCTACACCTTC.

This sequence joins TRBV5-4 and TRBJ2-1; TRBD2 is a possible D gene (5 bases). V lost 0 bases and J lost 4, with 14 bases in between. The CDR3 runs to 16 residues. In germline, CDR1 is SGHNT, CDR2 YYREEE (reference sequence). CDR3 region: CASSLVGRLAYNEQFF. CDR3 in DNA: TGTGCCAGCAGCTTGGTGGGCAGGCTAGCTTACAATGAGCAGTTCTTC.

The chain has TRBV27 and TRBJ1-4; no firm D call. CDR1 and CDR2 (germline): MNHEY, SMNVEV (reference sequence). V was trimmed by 5 bases and J by 0 bases, leaving 10 bases between them. The CDR3 extends over 15 amino acids. In DNA form, the CDR3 reads TGTGCCAGCAGTCCGACTCATCCAACTAATGAAAAACTGTTTTTT. Residues: CASSPTHPTNEKLFF.